This TCR beta chain stems from a study of long-term antiretroviral therapy in people with HIV. Findings and caveats of the study: Diversity rose after ART but stayed below transplant donor controls.

Survey level was the resolution at which the v3.0 immunoSEQ assay ran. Sequencing used immunoSEQ multiplex PCR; TCRdb keeps in-frame clones, though not all of them. Among more than 35,000 clones listed, 65% to 90% were seen once. For this clone: Its antigen remains unidentified.

Germline V gene data show CDR1 as SGHNT and CDR2 as YYREEE (reference sequence). This CDR3 has 17 amino acids. The V and J ends lost 3 bases and 3 bases, in that order; junction bases with no gene match: 7. The material was unsorted PBMCs, obtained 1.5 years after starting antiretroviral therapy. This clonotype was obtained from a man younger than 35 with HIV. This rearrangement joins TRBV5-4 to TRBJ2-3; 13 bases are a match to TRBD2. CDR3 bases: TGTGCCAGCAGCTCTAACCAACTAGCGGGAGGGACAGATACGCAGTATTTT. Amino acid sequence: CASSSNQLAGGTDTQYF. The full variable domain, its missing parts supplied by reference TRBV5-4 and TRBJ2-3, is ETGVTQSPTHLIKTRGQQVTLRCSSQSGHNTVSWYQQALGQGPQFIFQYYREEENGRGNFPPRFSGLQFPNYSSELNVNALELDDSALYLCASSSNQLAGGTDTQYFGPGTRLTVL.